The TCR beta chain described here comes from a study of blood T cell repertoires in COVID-19. Background on the study: The origin of the acute and convalescent COVID-19 samples was the United States, Italy and Spain. Sources were T cells, B-cell-depleted T cells, or PBMCs; the material itself was cDNA or gDNA.

Original processing notes: The assay estimated nucleated cells by amplifying reference gene primers. Assay used: immunoSEQ multiplex PCR; TCRdb lists only in-frame clones, some missing. V, J and clone size were drawn from that table, and D and trimming were deduced from the DNA. The data show around 93,000 clones, roughly 87% seen once. Seattle enrolled patients during active infection and tracked them longitudinally. Germline V CDR1 and CDR2: KGHSY, FQNENV. Trimming pared 0 bases from V and 0 bases from J, leaving 11 bases between. This CDR3 region has 17 residues. The clonotype was recovered from a young man with COVID-19, enrolled during active disease. The chain is built from TRBV16 and TRBJ2-2; D is undetermined. Sequencing input: peripheral blood. Here the CDR3 reads CASSQSAVTTNTGELFF. The CDR3, as DNA: TGTGCCAGCAGCCAATCGGCGGTCACCACGAACACCGGGGAGCTGTTTTTT.